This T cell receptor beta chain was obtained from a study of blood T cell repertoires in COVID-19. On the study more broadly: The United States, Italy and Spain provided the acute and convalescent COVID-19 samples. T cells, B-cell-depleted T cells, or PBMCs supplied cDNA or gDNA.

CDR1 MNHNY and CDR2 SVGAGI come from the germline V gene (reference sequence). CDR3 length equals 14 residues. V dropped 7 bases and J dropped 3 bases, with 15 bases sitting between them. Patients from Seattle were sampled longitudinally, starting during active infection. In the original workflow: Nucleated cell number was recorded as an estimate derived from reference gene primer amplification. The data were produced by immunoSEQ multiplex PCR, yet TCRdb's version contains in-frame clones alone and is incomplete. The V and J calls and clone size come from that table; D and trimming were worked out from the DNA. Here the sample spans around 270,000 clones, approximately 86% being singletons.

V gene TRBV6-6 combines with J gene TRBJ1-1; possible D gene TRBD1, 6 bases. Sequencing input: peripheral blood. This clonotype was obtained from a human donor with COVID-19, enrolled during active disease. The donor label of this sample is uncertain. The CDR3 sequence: CASTLPGVDTEAFF. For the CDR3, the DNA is TGTGCCAGCACGCTTCCAGGGGTCGACACTGAAGCTTTCTTT.